This T cell receptor beta chain was documented in a study of T cells after posttransplantation cyclophosphamide. There are 14 residues in the CDR3. V trimming: 4 bases; J trimming: 8 bases; junction bases outside the gene matches: 8. Germline V gene lookup returns CDR1 LNHDA and CDR2 SQIVND (reference sequence). Libraries were prepared by immunoSEQ multiplex PCR; TCRdb keeps only in-frame clonotypes and omits some of them. The repertoire holds about 47,000 clones, with roughly 92% as singletons. This clonotype originated in a woman aged 25 to 39 in good health and a related stem cell transplant donor. Sequencing used PBMCs. The chain couples TRBV19 to TRBJ1-2, with 9 bases that match TRBD1. The CDR3 DNA is TGTGCCAGTAGTAACACCGGGACAGGGTTCGGCTACACCTTC. This codes for CASSNTGTGFGYTF.